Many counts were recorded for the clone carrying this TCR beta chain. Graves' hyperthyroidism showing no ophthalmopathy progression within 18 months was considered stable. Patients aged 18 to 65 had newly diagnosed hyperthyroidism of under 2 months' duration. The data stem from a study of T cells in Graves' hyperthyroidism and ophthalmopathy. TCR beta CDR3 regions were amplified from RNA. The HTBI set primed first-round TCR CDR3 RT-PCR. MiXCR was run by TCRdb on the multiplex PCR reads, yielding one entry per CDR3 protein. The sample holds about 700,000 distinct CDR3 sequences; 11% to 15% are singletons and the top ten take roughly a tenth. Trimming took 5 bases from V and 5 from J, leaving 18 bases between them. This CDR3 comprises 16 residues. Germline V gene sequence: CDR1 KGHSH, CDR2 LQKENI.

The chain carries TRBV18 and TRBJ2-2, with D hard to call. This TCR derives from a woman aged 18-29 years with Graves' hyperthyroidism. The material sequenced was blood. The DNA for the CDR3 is TGTGCCAGCTCAGTCTCATTTCTGAACCCTACCGGGGAGCTGTTTTTT. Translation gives CASSVSFLNPTGELFF.